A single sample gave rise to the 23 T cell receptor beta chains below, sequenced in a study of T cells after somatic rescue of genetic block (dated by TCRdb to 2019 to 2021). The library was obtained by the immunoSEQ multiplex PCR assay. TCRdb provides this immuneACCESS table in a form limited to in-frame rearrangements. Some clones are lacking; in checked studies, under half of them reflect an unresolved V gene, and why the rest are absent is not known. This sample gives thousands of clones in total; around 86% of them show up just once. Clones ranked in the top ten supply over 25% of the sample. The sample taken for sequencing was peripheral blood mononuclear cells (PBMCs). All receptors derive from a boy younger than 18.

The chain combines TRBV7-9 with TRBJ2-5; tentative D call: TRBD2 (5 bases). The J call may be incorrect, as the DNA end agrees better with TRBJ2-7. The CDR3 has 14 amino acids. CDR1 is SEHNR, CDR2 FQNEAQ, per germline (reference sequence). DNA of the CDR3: TGTGCCAGCAGCTTAATCTGGGAGAACGACGAGCAGTACTTC. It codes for CASSLIWENDEQYF.

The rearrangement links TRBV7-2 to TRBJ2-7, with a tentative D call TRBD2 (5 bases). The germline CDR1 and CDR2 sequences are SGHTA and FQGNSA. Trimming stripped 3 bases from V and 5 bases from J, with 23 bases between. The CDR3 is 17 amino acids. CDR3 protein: CASSFLEDWRNLNEQYF. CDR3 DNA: TGTGCCAGCAGCTTTCTGGAGGACTGGAGGAATCTCAACGAGCAGTACTTC.

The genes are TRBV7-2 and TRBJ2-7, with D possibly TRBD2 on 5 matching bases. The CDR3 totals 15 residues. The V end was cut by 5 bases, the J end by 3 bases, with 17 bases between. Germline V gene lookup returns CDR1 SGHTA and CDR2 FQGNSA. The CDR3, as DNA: TGTGCCAGCAGCCCCCGAGGGTACGGAGACTACGAGCAGTACTTC. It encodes CASSPRGYGDYEQYF.

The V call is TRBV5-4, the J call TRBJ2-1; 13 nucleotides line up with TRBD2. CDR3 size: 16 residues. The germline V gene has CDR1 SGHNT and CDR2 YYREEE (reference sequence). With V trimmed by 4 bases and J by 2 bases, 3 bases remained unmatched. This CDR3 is CASSPGTSGAYNEQFF. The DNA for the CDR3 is TGTGCCAGCAGCCCCGGGACTAGCGGGGCCTACAATGAGCAGTTCTTC.

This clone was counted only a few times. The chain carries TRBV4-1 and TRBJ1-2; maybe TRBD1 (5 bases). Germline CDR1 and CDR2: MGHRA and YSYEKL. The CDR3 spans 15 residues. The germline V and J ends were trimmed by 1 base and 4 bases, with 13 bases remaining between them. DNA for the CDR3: TGCGCCAGCAGCCAAGCCCCAGGGAAGGCCTATGGCTACACCTTC. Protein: CASSQAPGKAYGYTF.

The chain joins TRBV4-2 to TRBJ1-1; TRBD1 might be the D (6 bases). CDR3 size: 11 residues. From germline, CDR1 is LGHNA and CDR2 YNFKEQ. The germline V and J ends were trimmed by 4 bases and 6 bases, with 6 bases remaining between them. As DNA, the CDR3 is TGTGCCAGCAGCCCAGGGGCTGAAGCTTTCTTT. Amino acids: CASSPGAEAFF.

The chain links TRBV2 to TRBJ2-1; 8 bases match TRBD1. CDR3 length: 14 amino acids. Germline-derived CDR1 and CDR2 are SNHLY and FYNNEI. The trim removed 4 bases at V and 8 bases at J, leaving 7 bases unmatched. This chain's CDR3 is CASSGWTGWDEQFF. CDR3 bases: TGTGCCAGCAGTGGGTGGACAGGGTGGGATGAGCAGTTCTTC.

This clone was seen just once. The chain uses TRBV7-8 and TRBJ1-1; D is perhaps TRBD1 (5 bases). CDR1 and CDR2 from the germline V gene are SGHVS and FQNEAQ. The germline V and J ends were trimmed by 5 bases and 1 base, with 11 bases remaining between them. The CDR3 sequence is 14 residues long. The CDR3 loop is CASSRQTGNTEAFF. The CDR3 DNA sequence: TGTGCCAGCAGCCGTCAAACAGGGAACACTGAAGCTTTCTTT.

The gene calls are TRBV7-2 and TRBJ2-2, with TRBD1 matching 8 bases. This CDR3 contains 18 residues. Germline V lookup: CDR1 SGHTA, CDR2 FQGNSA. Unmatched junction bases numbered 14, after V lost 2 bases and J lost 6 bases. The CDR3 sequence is CASSLWVPTGVASGELFF. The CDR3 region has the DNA TGTGCCAGCAGCTTATGGGTACCGACAGGGGTGGCCTCCGGGGAGCTGTTTTTT.

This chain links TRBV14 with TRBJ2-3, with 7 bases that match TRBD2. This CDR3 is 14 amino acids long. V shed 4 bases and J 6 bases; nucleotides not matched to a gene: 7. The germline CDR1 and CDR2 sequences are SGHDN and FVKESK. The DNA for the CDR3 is TGTGCCAGCAGCCCATCGTCGCGGGGGGATACGCAGTATTTT. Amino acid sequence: CASSPSSRGDTQYF.

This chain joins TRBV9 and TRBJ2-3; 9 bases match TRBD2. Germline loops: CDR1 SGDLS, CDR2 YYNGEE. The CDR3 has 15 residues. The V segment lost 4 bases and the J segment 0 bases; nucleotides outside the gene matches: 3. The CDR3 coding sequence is TGTGCCAGCAGCATAACTAGCGGGAGCACAGATACGCAGTATTTT. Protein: CASSITSGSTDTQYF.

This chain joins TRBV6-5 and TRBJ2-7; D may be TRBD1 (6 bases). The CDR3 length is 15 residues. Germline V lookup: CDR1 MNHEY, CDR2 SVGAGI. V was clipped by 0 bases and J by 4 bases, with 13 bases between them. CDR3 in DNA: TGTGCCAGCAGTTACTCGCGGGCCAGGGGTTACGAGCAGTACTTC. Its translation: CASSYSRARGYEQYF.

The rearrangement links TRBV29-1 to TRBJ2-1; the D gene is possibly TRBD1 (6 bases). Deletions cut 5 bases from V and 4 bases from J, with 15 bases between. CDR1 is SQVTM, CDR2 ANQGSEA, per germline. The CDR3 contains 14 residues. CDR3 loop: CSVSDSFSYNEQFF. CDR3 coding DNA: TGCAGCGTTTCGGACAGCTTCAGTTACAATGAGCAGTTCTTC.

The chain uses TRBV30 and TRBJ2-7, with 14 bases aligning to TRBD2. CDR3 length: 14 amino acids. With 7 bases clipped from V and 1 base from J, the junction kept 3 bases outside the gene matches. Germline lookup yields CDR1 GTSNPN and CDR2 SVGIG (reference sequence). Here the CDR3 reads CASGTSGGSYEQYF. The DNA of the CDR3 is TGTGCCTCCGGGACTAGCGGGGGATCCTACGAGCAGTACTTC.

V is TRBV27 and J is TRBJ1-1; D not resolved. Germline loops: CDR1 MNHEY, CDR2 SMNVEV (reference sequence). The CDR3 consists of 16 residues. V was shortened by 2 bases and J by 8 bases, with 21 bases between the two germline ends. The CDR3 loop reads CASSLSGIPILEEAFF. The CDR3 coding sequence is TGTGCCAGCAGTTTAAGCGGGATCCCAATCCTCGAAGAAGCTTTCTTT.

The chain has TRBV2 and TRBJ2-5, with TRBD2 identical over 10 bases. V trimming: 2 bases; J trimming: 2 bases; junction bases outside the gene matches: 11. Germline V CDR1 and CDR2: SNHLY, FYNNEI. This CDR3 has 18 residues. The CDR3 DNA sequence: TGTGCCAGCAGTGAATTTCAGGGGGTAGCGGGAGGACAAGAGACCCAGTACTTC. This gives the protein CASSEFQGVAGGQETQYF.

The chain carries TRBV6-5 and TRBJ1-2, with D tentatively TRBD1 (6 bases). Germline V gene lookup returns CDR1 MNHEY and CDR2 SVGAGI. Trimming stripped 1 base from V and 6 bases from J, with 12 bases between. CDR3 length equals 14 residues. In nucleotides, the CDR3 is TGTGCCAGCAGTTACTTGGGGGCCCCGGATGGCTACACCTTC. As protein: CASSYLGAPDGYTF.

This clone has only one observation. CDR3 region: CASSRDSYEQYF. CDR3 bases: TGTGCCAGCAGCCGGGATTCTTACGAGCAGTACTTC. The V gene is TRBV5-4, the J gene TRBJ2-7; maybe TRBD2 (5 bases). This CDR3 region has 12 residues. V was trimmed by 4 bases and J by 4 bases, leaving 9 bases between them. Germline assignment: CDR1 SGHNT and CDR2 YYREEE (reference sequence).

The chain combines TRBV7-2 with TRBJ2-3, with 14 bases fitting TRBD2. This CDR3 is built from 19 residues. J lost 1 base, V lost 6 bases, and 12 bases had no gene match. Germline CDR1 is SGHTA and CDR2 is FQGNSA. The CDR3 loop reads CASRSGLAGGPPGTDTQYF. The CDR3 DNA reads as TGTGCCAGCAGGTCCGGACTAGCGGGGGGCCCCCCAGGCACAGATACGCAGTATTTT.

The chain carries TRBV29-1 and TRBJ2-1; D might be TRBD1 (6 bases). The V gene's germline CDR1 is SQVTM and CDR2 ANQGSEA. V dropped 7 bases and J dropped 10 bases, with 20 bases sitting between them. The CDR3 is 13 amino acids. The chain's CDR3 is CSALRGGGEEQFF. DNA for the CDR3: TGCAGCGCCCTCCGGGGTGGGGGCGAGGAGCAGTTCTTC.

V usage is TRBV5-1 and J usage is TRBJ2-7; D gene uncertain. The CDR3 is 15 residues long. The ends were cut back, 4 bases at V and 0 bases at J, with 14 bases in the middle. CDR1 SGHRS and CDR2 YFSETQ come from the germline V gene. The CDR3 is CASSPGGANSYEQYF. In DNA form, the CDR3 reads TGCGCCAGCAGCCCTGGCGGCGCAAACTCCTACGAGCAGTACTTC.

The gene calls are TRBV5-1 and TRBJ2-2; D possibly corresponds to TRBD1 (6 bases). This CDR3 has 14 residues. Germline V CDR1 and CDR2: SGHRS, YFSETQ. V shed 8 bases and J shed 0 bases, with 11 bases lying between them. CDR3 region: CASVDRPNTGELFF. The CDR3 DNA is TGCGCCAGTGTGGACAGACCGAACACCGGGGAGCTGTTTTTT.

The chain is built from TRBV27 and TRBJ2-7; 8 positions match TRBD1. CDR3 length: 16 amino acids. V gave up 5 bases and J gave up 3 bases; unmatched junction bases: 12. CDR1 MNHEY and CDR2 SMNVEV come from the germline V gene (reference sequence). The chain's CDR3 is CASSPAQTGENYEQYF. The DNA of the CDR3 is TGTGCCAGCAGTCCAGCCCAGACAGGGGAGAACTACGAGCAGTACTTC.